Sequencing of this TCR beta chain was carried out in a study of OX40 agonist ivuxolimab in advanced cancers. Individuals having autoimmune disease history or systemic immunosuppression were not enrolled. At cycle 4 day 1, cycle 7 day 1, and baseline, blood was sampled. As regards this clone: Antigen specificity is unknown.

Findings and caveats of the study: At doses 0.1 to 3.0 mg/kg, CD4+ and CD8+ clones expanded.

Only in-frame clones appear in the TCRdb table, and some are missing; sequencing was by immunoSEQ multiplex PCR. The sample has roughly 80,000 clones, 65% to 90% seen once. V lost 5 bases, J lost 4 bases, and 16 bases lay in between. There are 15 residues in the CDR3. CDR1 SGHVS and CDR2 FQNEAQ come from the germline V gene. Source: CD4+ or CD8+ T cells sorted from blood, taken in a trial of the OX40 agonist ivuxolimab. The TCR originated in an adult with an advanced solid tumor such as melanoma, head and neck, liver or kidney cancer. This chain connects TRBV7-8 to TRBJ2-3, with a possible D match to TRBD2 (7 bases). CDR3 in DNA: TGTGCCAGCAGCCAAACTCGGGGGGCAGCAGATACGCAGTATTTT. Its protein product is CASSQTRGAADTQYF.